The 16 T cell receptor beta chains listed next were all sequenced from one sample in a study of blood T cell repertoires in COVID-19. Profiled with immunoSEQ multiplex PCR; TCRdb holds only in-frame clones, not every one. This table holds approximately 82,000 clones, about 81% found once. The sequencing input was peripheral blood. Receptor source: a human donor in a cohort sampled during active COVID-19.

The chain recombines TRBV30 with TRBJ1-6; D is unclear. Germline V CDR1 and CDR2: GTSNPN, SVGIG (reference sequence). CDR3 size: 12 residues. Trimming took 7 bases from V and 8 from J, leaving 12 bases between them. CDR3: CASRDWDSPLHF. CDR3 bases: TGTGCCTCAAGAGACTGGGATTCACCCCTCCACTTT.

The CDR3 protein is CASSLNGGYGYTF. In DNA form, the CDR3 reads TGTGCCAGCAGCTTGAACGGAGGCTATGGCTACACCTTC. The chain has TRBV5-6 and TRBJ1-2; no reliable D call. The CDR3 sequence is 13 residues long. Germline V CDR1 and CDR2: SGHDT, YYEEEE. The V and J ends lost 1 base and 4 bases respectively, with 8 bases between them. The whole variable domain, filled in from reference TRBV5-6 and TRBJ1-2, reads DAGVTQSPTHLIKTRGQQVTLRCSPKSGHDTVSWYQQALGQGPQFIFQYYEEEERQRGNFPDRFSGHQFPNYSSELNVNALLLGDSALYLCASSLNGGYGYTFGSGTRLTVV.

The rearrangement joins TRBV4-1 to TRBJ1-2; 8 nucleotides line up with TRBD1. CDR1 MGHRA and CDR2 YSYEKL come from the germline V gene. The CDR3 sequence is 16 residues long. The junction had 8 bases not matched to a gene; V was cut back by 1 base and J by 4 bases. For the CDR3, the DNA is TGCGCCAGCAGCCAAGCTCCCCCCCAGGGGGCCTATGGCTACACCTTC. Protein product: CASSQAPPQGAYGYTF.

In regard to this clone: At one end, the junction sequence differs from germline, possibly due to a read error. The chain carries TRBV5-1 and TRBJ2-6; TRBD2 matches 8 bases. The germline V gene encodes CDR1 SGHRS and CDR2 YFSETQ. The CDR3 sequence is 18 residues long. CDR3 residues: CASSHSDSGSSGVNVLTF. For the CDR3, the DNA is TGCGCCAGCAGCCACTCCGACAGTGGAAGTAGCGGGGTCAACGTCCTGACTTTC.

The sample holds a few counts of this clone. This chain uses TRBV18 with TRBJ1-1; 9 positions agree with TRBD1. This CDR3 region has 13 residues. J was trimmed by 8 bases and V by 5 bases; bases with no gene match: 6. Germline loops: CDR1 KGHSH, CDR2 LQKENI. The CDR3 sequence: CASSRWDRAEAFF. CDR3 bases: TGTGCCAGCTCAAGGTGGGACAGGGCCGAAGCTTTCTTT.

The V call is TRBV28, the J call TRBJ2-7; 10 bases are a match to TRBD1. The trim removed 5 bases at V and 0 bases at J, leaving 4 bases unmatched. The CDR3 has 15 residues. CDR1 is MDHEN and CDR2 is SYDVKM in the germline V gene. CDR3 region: CASSPWTGGSYEQYF. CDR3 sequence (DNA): TGTGCCAGCAGTCCATGGACAGGGGGCTCCTACGAGCAGTACTTC.

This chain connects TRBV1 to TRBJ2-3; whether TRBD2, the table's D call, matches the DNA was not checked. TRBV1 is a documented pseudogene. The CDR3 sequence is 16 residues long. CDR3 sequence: CTSSQVLGLNTDTQYF. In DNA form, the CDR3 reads TGCACCAGCAGCCAAGTGCTGGGACTGAACACAGATACGCAGTATTTT.

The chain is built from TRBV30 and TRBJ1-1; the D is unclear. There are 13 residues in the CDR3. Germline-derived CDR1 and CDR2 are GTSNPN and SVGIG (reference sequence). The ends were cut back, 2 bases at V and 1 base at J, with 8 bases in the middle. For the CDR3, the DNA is TGTGCCTGGAGTAGACACACGAACACTGAAGCTTTCTTT. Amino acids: CAWSRHTNTEAFF.

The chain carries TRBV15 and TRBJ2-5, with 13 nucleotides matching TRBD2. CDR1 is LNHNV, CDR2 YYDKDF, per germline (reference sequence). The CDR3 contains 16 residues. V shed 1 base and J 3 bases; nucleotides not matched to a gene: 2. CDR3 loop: CATSRGGTSGEETQYF. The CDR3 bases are TGTGCCACCAGCAGAGGGGGGACTAGCGGGGAAGAGACCCAGTACTTC.

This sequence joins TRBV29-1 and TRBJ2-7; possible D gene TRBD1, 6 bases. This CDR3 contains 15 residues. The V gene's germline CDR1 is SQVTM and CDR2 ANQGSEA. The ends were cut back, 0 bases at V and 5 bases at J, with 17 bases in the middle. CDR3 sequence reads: CSVEDLSMGANEQYF. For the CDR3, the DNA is TGCAGCGTTGAAGATCTTTCTATGGGGGCAAACGAGCAGTACTTC.

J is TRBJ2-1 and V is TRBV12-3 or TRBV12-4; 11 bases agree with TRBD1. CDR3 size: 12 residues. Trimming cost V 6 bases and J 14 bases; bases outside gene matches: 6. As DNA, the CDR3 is TGTGCCAGCAGCCCCGGGACAGGGGGAAAGTTCTTC. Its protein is CASSPGTGGKFF.

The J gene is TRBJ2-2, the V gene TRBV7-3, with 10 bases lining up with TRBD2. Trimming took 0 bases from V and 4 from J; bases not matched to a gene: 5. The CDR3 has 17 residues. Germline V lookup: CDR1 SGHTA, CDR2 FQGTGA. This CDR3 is CASSLTAGGPRTGELFF. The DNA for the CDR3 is TGTGCCAGCAGCTTAACAGCGGGGGGGCCGCGCACCGGGGAGCTGTTTTTT.

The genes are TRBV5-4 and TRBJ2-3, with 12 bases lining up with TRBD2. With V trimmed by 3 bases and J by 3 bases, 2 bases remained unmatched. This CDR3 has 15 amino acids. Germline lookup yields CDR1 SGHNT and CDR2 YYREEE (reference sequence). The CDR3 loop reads CASSWTSGATDTQYF. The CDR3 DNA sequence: TGTGCCAGCAGCTGGACTAGCGGGGCAACAGATACGCAGTATTTT.

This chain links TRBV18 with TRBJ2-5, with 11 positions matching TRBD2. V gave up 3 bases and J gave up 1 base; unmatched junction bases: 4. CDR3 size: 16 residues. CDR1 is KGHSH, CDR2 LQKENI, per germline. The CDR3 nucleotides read TGTGCCAGCTCACCCGCTAGCGGGGGGTTCCAAGAGACCCAGTACTTC. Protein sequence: CASSPASGGFQETQYF.

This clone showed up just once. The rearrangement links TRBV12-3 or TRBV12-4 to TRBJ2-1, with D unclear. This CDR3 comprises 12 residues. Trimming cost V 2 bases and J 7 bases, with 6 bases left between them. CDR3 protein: CASSLRLNEQFF. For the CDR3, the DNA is TGTGCCAGCAGTTTACGGTTAAATGAGCAGTTCTTC.

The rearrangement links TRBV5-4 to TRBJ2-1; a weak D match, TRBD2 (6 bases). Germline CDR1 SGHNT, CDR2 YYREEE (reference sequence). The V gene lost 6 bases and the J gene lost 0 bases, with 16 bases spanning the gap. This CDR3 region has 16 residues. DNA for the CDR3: TGTGCCAGCACCCCCCCCGGGGGAGTCTCCTACAATGAGCAGTTCTTC. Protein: CASTPPGGVSYNEQFF.